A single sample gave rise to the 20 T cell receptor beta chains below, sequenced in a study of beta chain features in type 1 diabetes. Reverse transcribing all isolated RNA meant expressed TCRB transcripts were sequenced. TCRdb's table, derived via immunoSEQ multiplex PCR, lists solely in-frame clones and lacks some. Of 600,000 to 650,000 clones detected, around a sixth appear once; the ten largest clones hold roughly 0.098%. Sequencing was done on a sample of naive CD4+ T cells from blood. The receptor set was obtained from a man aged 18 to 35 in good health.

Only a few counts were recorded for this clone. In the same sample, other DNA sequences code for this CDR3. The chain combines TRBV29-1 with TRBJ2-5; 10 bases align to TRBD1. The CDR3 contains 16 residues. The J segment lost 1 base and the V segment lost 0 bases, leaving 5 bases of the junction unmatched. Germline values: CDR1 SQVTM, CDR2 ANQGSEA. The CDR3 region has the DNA TGCAGCGTTGAAGATCCAGGGACAGGGGTCCAAGAGACCCAGTACTTC. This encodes CSVEDPGTGVQETQYF.

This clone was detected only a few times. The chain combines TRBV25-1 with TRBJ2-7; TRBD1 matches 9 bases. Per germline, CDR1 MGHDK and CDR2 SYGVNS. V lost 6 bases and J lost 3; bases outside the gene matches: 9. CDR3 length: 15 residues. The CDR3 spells CASSPPRTGVYEQYF. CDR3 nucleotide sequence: TGTGCCAGCAGCCCTCCGAGGACAGGGGTCTACGAGCAGTACTTC.

CDR3 coding DNA: TGTGCCACCATGACTAGCGGGGCCGGGGTAGAGCAGTTCTTC. Translation gives CATMTSGAGVEQFF. The rearrangement joins TRBV10-3 to TRBJ2-1; 11 nucleotides line up with TRBD2. This CDR3 has 14 residues. V shed 10 bases, J shed 10 bases, and the junction held 12 bases outside the gene matches. Germline-derived CDR1 and CDR2 are ENHRY and SYGVKD.

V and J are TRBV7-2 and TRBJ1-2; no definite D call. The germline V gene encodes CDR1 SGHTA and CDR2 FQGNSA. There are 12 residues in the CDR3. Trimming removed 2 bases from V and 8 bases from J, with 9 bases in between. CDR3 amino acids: CASSLIVGGYTF. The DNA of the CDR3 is TGTGCCAGCAGCTTAATTGTCGGGGGCTACACCTTC.

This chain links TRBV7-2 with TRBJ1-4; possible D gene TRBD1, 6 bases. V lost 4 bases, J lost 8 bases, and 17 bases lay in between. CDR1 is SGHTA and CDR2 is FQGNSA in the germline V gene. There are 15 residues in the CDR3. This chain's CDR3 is CASSYPLGGSEKLFF. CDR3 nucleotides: TGTGCCAGCAGCTACCCGCTAGGGGGTAGCGAAAAACTGTTTTTT.

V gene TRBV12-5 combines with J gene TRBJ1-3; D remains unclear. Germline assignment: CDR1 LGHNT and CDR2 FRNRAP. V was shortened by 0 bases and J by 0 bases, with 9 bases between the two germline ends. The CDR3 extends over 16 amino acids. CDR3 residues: CASGLVLDGSGNTIYF. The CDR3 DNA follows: TGTGCTAGTGGTTTGGTACTTGACGGCTCTGGAAACACCATATATTTT. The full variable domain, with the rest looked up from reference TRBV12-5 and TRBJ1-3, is DARVTQTPRHKVTEMGQEVTMRCQPILGHNTVFWYRQTMMQGLELLAYFRNRAPLDDSGMPKDRFSAEMPDATLATLKIQPSEPRDSAVYFCASGLVLDGSGNTIYFGEGSWLTVV.

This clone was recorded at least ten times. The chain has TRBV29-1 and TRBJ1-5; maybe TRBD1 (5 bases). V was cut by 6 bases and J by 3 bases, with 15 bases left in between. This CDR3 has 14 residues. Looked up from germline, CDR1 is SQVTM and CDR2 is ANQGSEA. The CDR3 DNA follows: TGCAGCGTGACCCAGGGATTCCCCAATCAGCCCCAGCATTTT. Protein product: CSVTQGFPNQPQHF.

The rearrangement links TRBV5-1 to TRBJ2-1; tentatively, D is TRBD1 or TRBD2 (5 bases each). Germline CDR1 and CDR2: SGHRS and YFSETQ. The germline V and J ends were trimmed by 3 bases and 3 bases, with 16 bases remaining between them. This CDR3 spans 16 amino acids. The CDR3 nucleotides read TGCGCCAGCAGCTCCCACCGGGGCAGGTTCTACAATGAGCAGTTCTTC. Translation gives CASSSHRGRFYNEQFF. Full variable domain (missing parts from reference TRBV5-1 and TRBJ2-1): KAGVTQTPRYLIKTRGQQVTLSCSPISGHRSVSWYQQTPGQGLQFLFEYFSETQRNKGNFPGRFSGRQFSNSRSEMNVSTLELGDSALYLCASSSHRGRFYNEQFFGPGTRLTVL.

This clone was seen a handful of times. The CDR3 bases are TGTGCCCACTCACTCGGGACAGGGGGCCTCTACGAGCAGTACTTC. This encodes CAHSLGTGGLYEQYF. This rearrangement joins TRBV21-1 to TRBJ2-7; no DNA check was done on the table's D call, TRBD1. TRBV21-1 is labeled a pseudogene. The CDR3 contains 15 residues.

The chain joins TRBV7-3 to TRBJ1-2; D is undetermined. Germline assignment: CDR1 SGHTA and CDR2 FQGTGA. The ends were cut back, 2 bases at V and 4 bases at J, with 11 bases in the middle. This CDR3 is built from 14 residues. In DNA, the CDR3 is TGTGCCAGCAGCTTAGATCCCACGGCCTATGGCTACACCTTC. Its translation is CASSLDPTAYGYTF.

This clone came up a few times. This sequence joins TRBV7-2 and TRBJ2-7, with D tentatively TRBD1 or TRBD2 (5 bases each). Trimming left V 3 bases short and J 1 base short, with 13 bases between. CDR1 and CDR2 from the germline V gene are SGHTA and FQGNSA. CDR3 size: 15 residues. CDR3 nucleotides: TGTGCCAGCAGCTTGGGGGTGACGGCGTCCTACGAGCAGTACTTC. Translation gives CASSLGVTASYEQYF.

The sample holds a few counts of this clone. CDR3 DNA: TGTGCCAGCAGCCCGGGACAGGTCAATCAGCCCCAGCATTTT. As protein: CASSPGQVNQPQHF. This rearrangement joins TRBV7-2 to TRBJ1-5; 8 nucleotides align to TRBD1. This CDR3 comprises 14 residues. The germline CDR1 and CDR2 sequences are SGHTA and FQGNSA. V trimming: 5 bases; J trimming: 3 bases; junction bases outside the gene matches: 3. The full variable domain, rest sourced from reference TRBV7-2 and TRBJ1-5, is GAGVSQSPSNKVTEKGKDVELRCDPISGHTALYWYRQSLGQGLEFLIYFQGNSAPDKSGLPSDRFSAERTGGSVSTLTIQRTQQEDSAVYLCASSPGQVNQPQHFGDGTRLSIL.

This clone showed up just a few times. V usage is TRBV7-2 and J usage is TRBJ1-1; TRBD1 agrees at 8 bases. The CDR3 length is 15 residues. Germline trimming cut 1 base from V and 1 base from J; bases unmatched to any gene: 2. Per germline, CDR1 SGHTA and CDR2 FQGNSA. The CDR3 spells CASSLVGTGNTEAFF. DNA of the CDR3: TGTGCCAGCAGCTTAGTGGGGACAGGGAACACTGAAGCTTTCTTT.

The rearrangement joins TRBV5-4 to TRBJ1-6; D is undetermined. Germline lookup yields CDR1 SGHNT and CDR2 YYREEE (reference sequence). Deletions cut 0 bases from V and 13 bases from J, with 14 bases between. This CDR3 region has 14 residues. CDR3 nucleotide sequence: TGTGCCAGCAGCTTGGACAGTGGGGTTAGGCCCCTCCACTTT. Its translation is CASSLDSGVRPLHF.

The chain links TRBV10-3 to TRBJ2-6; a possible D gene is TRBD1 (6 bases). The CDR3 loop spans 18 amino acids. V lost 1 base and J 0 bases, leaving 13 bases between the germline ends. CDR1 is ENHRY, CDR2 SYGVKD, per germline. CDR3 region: CAISEFGGRSSGANVLTF. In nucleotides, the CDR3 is TGTGCCATCAGTGAGTTTGGGGGCCGTAGCTCTGGGGCCAACGTCCTGACTTTC.

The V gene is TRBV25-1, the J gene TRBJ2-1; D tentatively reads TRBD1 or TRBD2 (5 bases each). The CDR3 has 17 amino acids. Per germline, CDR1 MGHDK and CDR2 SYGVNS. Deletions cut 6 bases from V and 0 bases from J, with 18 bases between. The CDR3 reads CASSHRGRTSSYNEQFF. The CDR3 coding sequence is TGTGCCAGCAGCCATCGGGGACGAACCTCCTCCTACAATGAGCAGTTCTTC.

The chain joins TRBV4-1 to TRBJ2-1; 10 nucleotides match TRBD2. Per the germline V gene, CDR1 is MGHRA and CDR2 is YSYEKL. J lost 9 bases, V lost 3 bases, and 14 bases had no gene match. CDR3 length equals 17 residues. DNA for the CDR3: TGCGCCAGCAGCCAGATACTAGCGGGAATCACCTCGTTTGAGCAGTTCTTC. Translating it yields CASSQILAGITSFEQFF.

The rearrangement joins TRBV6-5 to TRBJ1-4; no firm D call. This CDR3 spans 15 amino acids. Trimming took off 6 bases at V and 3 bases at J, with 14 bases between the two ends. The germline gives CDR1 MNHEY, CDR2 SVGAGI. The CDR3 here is CASSPRASANEKLFF. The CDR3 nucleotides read TGTGCCAGCAGCCCACGGGCCAGCGCTAATGAAAAACTGTTTTTT.

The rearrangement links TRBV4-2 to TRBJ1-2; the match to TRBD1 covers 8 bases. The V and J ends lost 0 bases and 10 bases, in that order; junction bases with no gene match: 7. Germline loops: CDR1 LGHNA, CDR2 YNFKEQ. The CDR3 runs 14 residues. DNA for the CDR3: TGTGCCAGCAGCCAAGACTCAGGACAGGGACACTACACCTTC. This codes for CASSQDSGQGHYTF.

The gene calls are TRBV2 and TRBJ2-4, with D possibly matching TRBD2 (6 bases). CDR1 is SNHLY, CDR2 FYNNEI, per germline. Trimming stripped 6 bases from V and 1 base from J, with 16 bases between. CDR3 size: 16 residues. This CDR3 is CASRLGGLAAKNIQYF. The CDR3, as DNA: TGTGCCAGCAGGTTGGGGGGATTAGCGGCCAAAAACATTCAGTACTTC.